The clone carrying this T cell receptor beta chain was observed many times. cDNA synthesis used the whole RNA isolate, giving expressed TCRB sequences. Measured with immunoSEQ multiplex PCR; TCRdb has only the in-frame clones, and not every one. The table lists 240,000 or so clones, 25% to 30% of them singletons, with roughly 4.1% in the top ten. The sample belongs to a study of beta chain features in type 1 diabetes. Study as a whole: Regarding age, gender and cell yields, patients proved similar to healthy donors.

Germline V gene sequence: CDR1 LNHNV, CDR2 YYDKDF (reference sequence). V gave up 3 bases and J gave up 0 bases; unmatched junction bases: 5. The length of the CDR3 is 16 residues. This clonotype was obtained from a man aged 25 to 45 in good health. What was sequenced was central memory CD4+ T cells from blood. This sequence joins TRBV15 and TRBJ2-1; TRBD2 aligns across 7 bases. The CDR3 here is CATSRTSSSSYNEQFF. In DNA, the CDR3 is TGTGCCACCAGCAGGACTAGCTCGTCCTCCTACAATGAGCAGTTCTTC.